The text below deals with one T cell receptor beta chain. Its target is unknown. Time point in this sample: patch test 3, about 24 weeks after DPC sensitization. Regarding treatment: therapeutic diphenylcyclopropenone sensitization with weekly scalp DPC. The sample originates from a study of human T cells and chemical hapten exposure. Study overall: Sensitization applied 2% DPC to about 2 cm by about 2 cm of upper inner arm skin. Variability of per-sample TCR yields stemmed mainly from small differences in pooled library volume. Study-wide results and caveats: Expanded TCR counts at PT1 went up together with patch test score, a positive correlation. While controls formed fewer of them, expanded TCRs formed significantly more large CDR3 similarity clusters.

Germline V gene lookup returns CDR1 LGHNA and CDR2 YSLEER. There are 17 residues in the CDR3. The trim removed 1 base at V and 7 bases at J, leaving 4 bases unmatched. In TCRdb, the RACE reads were re-called with MiXCR into one record per CDR3 protein. The profile shows under 100,000 distinct CDR3 sequences, 10% to 12% of them singletons. The sequencing here drew on whole blood, taken in connection with sensitization to the hapten diphenylcyclopropenone (DPC). The sequence came from a woman aged 50 to 60 with alopecia areata. Some clones in this sample may be carry-over from other donors' samples. This chain uses TRBV4-3 with TRBJ2-4; 16 nucleotides line up with TRBD2. CDR3 region: CASSQVAGLAGGNIQYF. The DNA of the CDR3 is TGCGCCAGCAGCCAAGTCGCGGGACTAGCGGGAGGGAACATTCAGTACTTC.